A selection of T cell receptor beta chains follows, all from one sample in a study of technical replicates of blood from four donors. Produced via immunoSEQ multiplex PCR; TCRdb's table is partial and in-frame only. The sample records tens of thousands of clones, around 97% being singletons. What was sequenced was T cells isolated from PBMCs. These receptors were collected from a human donor in good health. The CDR3 runs from the conserved cysteine through the conserved F or W. The order of the fields is J gene, V gene, CDR3 protein.

TRBJ2-1 TRBV28 CASSSDEQFF
TRBJ1-2 TRBV15 CATSRDAHQAGGYTF
TRBJ1-2 TRBV10-3 CAISEPRRGGYTF
TRBJ1-2 TRBV6-1 CASSEFSSVFGYTF
TRBJ2-7 TRBV29-1 CSVAPPGQGYEQYF
TRBJ1-1 TRBV28 CASSLDRGLATEAFF
TRBJ2-5 TRBV5-5 CASSLRQGASNRRPQETQYF
TRBJ2-6 TRBV4-1 CASSQDLAGGRSGANVLTF
TRBJ2-6 TRBV30 CAWSWVADSSGANVLTF
TRBJ2-7 TRBV7-9 CASSLGTSTEQYF
TRBJ2-7 TRBV4-1 CASSQEGYNRDEQYF
TRBJ2-7 TRBV28 CASSLSGAGGHYEQYF
TRBJ2-7 TRBV29-1 CSAAKGDSRSSYEQYF
TRBJ2-2 TRBV2 CASNRWREGGELFF
TRBJ2-1 TRBV25-1 CASSVRGYNEQFF
TRBJ2-1 TRBV6-5 CASSYSIGTSGNPIFF
TRBJ2-1 TRBV10-3 CAISIQGSSYNEQFF
TRBJ2-7 TRBV19 CASSMTHTYEQYF
TRBJ1-2 TRBV19 CASRTGQGRYGYTF
TRBJ2-3 TRBV9 CASSAETSTDTQYF
TRBJ2-7 TRBV6-6 CASSWGPGYEQYF
TRBJ2-1 TRBV4-1 CASSPHAGAPYNEQFF
TRBJ1-1 TRBV29-1 CSASGGTNTEAFF
TRBJ2-1 TRBV25-1 CASSLDRDYNEQFF
TRBJ1-4 TRBV28 CASTPWAATNEKLFF
TRBJ2-1 TRBV9 CASSETGAYNEQFF
TRBJ2-3 TRBV29-1 CSVEPTGSGDTQYF
TRBJ2-7 TRBV2 CASKARAKTSYEQYF
TRBJ2-1 TRBV11-2 CASTDDRGNEQFF
TRBJ2-1 TRBV28 CASSSTSGASYNEQFF
TRBJ2-7 TRBV5-4 CASSFAGGYEQYF
TRBJ2-1 TRBV7-2 CASSLGLAAYNEQFF
TRBJ1-1 TRBV29-1 CSVDSGRNTEAFF
TRBJ2-1 TRBV7-6 CASSFQAAYNEQFF
TRBJ2-2 TRBV6-5 CASSREAGTGELFF
TRBJ1-1 TRBV11-2 CASSLTGNTEAFF
TRBJ2-1 TRBV14 CASSQDRGKNEQFF
TRBJ1-1 TRBV14 CASSQSLNTEAFF
TRBJ1-2 TRBV5-1 CASSLDPGSRGYTF
TRBJ2-7 TRBV11-2 CASSLGQVSYEQYF
TRBJ2-7 TRBV11-1 CASSQQTGHSYEQYF
TRBJ2-7 TRBV30 CAWSVGGGSHEQYF
TRBJ1-1 TRBV27 CASSLYGGEAFF
TRBJ2-3 TRBV5-4 CASSRKLAGGGDTQYF